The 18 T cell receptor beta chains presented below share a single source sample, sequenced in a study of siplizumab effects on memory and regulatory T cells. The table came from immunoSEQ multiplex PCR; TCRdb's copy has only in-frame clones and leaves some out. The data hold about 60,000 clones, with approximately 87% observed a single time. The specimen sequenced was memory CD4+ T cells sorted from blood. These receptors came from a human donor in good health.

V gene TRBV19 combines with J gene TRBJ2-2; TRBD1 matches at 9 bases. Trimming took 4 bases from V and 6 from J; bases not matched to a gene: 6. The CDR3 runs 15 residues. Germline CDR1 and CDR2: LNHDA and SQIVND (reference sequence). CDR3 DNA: TGTGCCAGTAGTAGCCGGGACAGGGAGTCCGGGGAGCTGTTTTTT. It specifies CASSSRDRESGELFF.

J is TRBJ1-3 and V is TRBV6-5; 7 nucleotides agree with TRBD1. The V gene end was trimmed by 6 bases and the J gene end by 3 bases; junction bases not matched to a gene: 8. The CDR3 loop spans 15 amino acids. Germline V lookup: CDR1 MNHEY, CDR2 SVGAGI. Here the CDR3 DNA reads TGTGCCAGCAGGAATCGACAGGGTGGTGGAAACACCATATATTTT. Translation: CASRNRQGGGNTIYF.

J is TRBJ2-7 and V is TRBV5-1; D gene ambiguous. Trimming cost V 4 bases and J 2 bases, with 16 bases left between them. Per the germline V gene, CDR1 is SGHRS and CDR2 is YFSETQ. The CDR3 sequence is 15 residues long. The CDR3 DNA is TGCGCCAGCAGCGCCGGTGAGGCGGCTACCTACGAGCAGTACTTC. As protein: CASSAGEAATYEQYF.

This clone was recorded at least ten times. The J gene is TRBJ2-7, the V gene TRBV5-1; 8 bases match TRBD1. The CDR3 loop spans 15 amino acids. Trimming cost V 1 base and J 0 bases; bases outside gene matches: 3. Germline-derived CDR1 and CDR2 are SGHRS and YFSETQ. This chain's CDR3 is CASSLTGGSSYEQYF. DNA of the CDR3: TGCGCCAGCAGCTTGACAGGGGGGTCCTCCTACGAGCAGTACTTC.

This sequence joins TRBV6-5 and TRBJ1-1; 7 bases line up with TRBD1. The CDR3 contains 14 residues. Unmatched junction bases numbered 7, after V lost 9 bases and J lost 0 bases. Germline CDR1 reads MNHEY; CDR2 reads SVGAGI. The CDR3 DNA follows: TGTGCCAGTTTTCGAGGGGGCTTGAACACTGAAGCTTTCTTT. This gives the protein CASFRGGLNTEAFF.

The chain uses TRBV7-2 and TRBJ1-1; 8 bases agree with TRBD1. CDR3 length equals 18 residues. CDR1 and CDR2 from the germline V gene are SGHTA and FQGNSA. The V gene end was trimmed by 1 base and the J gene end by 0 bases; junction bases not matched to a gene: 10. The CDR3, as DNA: TGTGCCAGCAGCTTAGTCTCCCCAGGGGGCGAGGTGAACACTGAAGCTTTCTTT. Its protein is CASSLVSPGGEVNTEAFF.

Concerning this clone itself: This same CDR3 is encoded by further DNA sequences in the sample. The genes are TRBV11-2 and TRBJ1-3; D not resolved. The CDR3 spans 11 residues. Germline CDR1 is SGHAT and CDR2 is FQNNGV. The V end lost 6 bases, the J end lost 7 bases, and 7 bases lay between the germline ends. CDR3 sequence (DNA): TGTGCCAGCAGTTCGACGAACACCATATATTTT. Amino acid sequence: CASSSTNTIYF.

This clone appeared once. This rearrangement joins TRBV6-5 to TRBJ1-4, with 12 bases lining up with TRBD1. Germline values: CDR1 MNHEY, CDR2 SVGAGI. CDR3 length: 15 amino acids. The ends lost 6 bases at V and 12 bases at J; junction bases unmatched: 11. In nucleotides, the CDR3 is TGTGCCAGCAGATACACCGGGACAGGGGGCTCAGAACTGTTTTTT. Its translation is CASRYTGTGGSELFF.

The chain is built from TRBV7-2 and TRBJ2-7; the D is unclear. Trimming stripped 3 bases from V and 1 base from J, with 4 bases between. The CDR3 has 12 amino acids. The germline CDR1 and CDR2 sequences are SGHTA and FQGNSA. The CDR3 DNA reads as TGTGCCAGCAGCTTGACTTCCTACGAGCAGTACTTC. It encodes CASSLTSYEQYF.

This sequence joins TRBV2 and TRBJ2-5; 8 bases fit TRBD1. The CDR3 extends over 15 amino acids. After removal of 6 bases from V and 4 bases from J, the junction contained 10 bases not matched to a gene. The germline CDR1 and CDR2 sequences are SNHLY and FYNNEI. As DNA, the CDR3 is TGTGCCAGCAGGGTCGGACAGGGCTACAGAGAGACCCAGTACTTC. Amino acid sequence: CASRVGQGYRETQYF.

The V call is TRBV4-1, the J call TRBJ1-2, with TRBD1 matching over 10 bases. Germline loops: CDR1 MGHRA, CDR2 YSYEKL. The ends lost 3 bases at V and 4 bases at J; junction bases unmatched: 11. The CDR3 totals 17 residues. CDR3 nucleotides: TGCGCCAGCAGCCAGGGACAGGGGACAAGAGGTGCCTATGGCTACACCTTC. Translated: CASSQGQGTRGAYGYTF.

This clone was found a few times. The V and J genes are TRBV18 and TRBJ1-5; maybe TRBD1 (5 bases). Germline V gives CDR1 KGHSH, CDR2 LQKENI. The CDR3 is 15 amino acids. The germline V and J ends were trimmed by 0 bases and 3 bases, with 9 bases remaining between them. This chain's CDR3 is CASSPPGRNNQPQHF. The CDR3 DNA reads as TGTGCCAGCTCACCACCGGGACGGAACAATCAGCCCCAGCATTTT.

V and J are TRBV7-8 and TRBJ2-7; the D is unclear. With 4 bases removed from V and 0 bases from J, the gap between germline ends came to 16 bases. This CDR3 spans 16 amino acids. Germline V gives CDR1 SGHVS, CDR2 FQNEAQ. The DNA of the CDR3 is TGTGCCAGCAGCTGGCCCAGGAGCGAGAGCTCCTACGAGCAGTACTTC. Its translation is CASSWPRSESSYEQYF.

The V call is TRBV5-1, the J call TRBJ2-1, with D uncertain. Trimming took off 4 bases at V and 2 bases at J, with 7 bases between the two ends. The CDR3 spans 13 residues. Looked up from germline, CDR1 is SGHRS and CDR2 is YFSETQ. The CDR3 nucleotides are TGCGCCAGCAGCCCCCGTACCTACAATGAGCAGTTCTTC. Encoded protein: CASSPRTYNEQFF.

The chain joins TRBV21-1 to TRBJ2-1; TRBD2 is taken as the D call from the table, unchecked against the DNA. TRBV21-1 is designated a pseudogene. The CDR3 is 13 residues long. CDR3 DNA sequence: TGTGCCAGCAGGCCTAGCGGGACCAATGAGCAGTTCTTC. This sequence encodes CASRPSGTNEQFF.

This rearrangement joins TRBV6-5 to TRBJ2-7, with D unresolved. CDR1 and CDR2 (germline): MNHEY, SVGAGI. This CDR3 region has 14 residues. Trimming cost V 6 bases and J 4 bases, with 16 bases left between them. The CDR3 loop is CASSPPRWAYEQYF. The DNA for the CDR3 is TGTGCCAGCAGCCCGCCCCGGTGGGCGTACGAGCAGTACTTC.

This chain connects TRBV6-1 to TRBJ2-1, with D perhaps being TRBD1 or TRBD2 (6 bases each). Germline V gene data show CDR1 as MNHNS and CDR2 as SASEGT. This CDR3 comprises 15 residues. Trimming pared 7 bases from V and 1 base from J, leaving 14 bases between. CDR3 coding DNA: TGTGCCAGCACCGTCCGGGGGCAGTCCTACAATGAGCAGTTCTTC. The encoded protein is CASTVRGQSYNEQFF.

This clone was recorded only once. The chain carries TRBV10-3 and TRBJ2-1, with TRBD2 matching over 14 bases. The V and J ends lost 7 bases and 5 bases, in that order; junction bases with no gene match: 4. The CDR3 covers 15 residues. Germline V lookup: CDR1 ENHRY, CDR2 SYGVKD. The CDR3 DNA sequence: TGTGCCATCAAGGGGACTAGCGGGAGAGACAATGAGCAGTTCTTC. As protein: CAIKGTSGRDNEQFF.